These 23 T cell receptor beta chains were sequenced from one sample in a study of regulatory T cells in long-lasting Graves disease. Regarding time point: newly diagnosed GD, antithyroid drugs for less than 3 months. Extracted RNA from PBMCs served as the source of the TCR library. CDR3-region Arm-PCR and iRepertoire HTBI primers produced the TCR beta libraries. TCRdb reprocessed the multiplex PCR reads with MiXCR, giving one entry per CDR3 protein. The sample comprises some 410,000 distinct CDR3 sequences, roughly 15% of which are singletons, and roughly 10% rests with the top ten. This same sample was also part of a study on T cells in Graves' hyperthyroidism and ophthalmopathy.

The sample here was peripheral blood mononuclear cells (PBMCs), taken at new diagnosis, from a patient treated with antithyroid drugs. These receptors were collected from a woman younger than 45 with Graves disease.

This chain uses TRBV11-1 with TRBJ2-1; 14 positions agree with TRBD2. Trimming at V came to 3 bases and at J to 0 bases, leaving 7 bases not matched to a gene. CDR1 and CDR2 from the germline V gene are SGHAT and FQDESV (reference sequence). The CDR3 extends over 19 amino acids. CDR3 in DNA: TGTGCCAGCAGCTTTAGTCGACTAGCGGGAGGGAGCTCCTACAATGAGCAGTTCTTC. Amino acids: CASSFSRLAGGSSYNEQFF.

In its sample, this clonotype was seen many times. J is TRBJ2-3 and V is TRBV5-1; D gene unclear. Trimming took 0 bases from V and 0 from J, leaving 17 bases between them. CDR1 is SGHRS and CDR2 is YFSETQ in the germline V gene. CDR3 length: 18 residues. The DNA for the CDR3 is TGCGCCAGCAGCTTGGCCCGACTTAGCTACACGAGCACAGATACGCAGTATTTT. Translating gives CASSLARLSYTSTDTQYF. Complete variable domain (other parts from reference TRBV5-1 and TRBJ2-3): KAGVTQTPRYLIKTRGQQVTLSCSPISGHRSVSWYQQTPGQGLQFLFEYFSETQRNKGNFPGRFSGRQFSNSRSEMNVSTLELGDSALYLCASSLARLSYTSTDTQYFGPGTRLTVL.

This clonotype came up many times. The V call is TRBV3-1, the J call TRBJ2-1; D is tentatively TRBD1 or TRBD2 (5 bases each). Germline lookup yields CDR1 LGHDT and CDR2 YNNKEL (reference sequence). The V end lost 1 base, the J end lost 11 bases, and 9 bases lay between the germline ends. The CDR3 contains 12 residues. CDR3 residues: CASSQVRGQQFF. The CDR3 bases are TGTGCCAGCAGCCAAGTTAGGGGACAGCAGTTCTTC.

This clonotype was seen many times. The chain is built from TRBV27 and TRBJ2-2, with 12 bases identical to TRBD2. The CDR3 consists of 16 residues. V lost 5 bases to trimming and J lost 7 bases; unmatched junction nucleotides: 8. Germline V gene data show CDR1 as MNHEY and CDR2 as SMNVEV (reference sequence). The CDR3 DNA reads as TGTGCCAGCAGTCCCAGACTAGCGGGAGCTATCGGGGAGCTGTTTTTT. It yields the protein CASSPRLAGAIGELFF.

Ten or more counts support this clonotype. The genes are TRBV20-1 and TRBJ2-7, with 8 positions matching TRBD2. The CDR3 runs 15 residues. Germline V gene sequence: CDR1 DFQATT, CDR2 SNEGSKA (reference sequence). Trimming took 1 base from V and 4 from J; bases not matched to a gene: 9. The CDR3 loop is CSARGKAGDPYEQYF. For the CDR3, the DNA is TGCAGTGCTAGAGGGAAAGCGGGAGACCCTTACGAGCAGTACTTC.

The chain links TRBV25-1 to TRBJ2-2; D is possibly TRBD1 or TRBD2 (5 bases each). Germline V gene sequence: CDR1 MGHDK, CDR2 SYGVNS. The V end was cut by 4 bases, the J end by 5 bases, with 14 bases between. The CDR3 has 15 residues. CDR3 sequence reads: CASSAGTRPTGELFF. The CDR3 DNA reads TGTGCCAGCAGTGCAGGGACGAGACCGACCGGGGAGCTGTTTTTT.

J is TRBJ2-7 and V is TRBV20-1, with 13 positions matching TRBD2. From germline, CDR1 is DFQATT and CDR2 SNEGSKA (reference sequence). The CDR3 runs to 14 residues. With 4 bases clipped from V and 4 bases from J, the junction kept 4 bases outside the gene matches. In DNA, the CDR3 is TGCAGTGCTACAAGGACTAGCGGGAGATACGAGCAGTACTTC. This codes for CSATRTSGRYEQYF.

This clonotype came up many times. The chain employs TRBV29-1 and TRBJ2-7, with D tentatively TRBD2 (6 bases). This CDR3 has 12 residues. From germline, CDR1 is SQVTM and CDR2 ANQGSEA. V lost 5 bases and J lost 1, with 9 bases in between. CDR3 bases: TGCAGCGTTAATAGCGGATCCTACGAGCAGTACTTC. It encodes CSVNSGSYEQYF.

This clonotype has a handful of counts. The V call is TRBV19, the J call TRBJ2-7; no reliable D call. Germline V gene sequence: CDR1 LNHDA, CDR2 SQIVND (reference sequence). The V end lost 3 bases, the J end lost 2 bases, and 8 bases lay between the germline ends. CDR3 length equals 13 residues. The CDR3 spells CASSIGRTYEQYF. CDR3 DNA sequence: TGTGCCAGTAGTATTGGACGGACCTACGAGCAGTACTTC.

This clonotype showed up many times. V usage is TRBV28 and J usage is TRBJ2-1; D uncertain. V was shortened by 4 bases and J by 9 bases, with 16 bases between the two germline ends. The CDR3 totals 14 residues. In germline, CDR1 is MDHEN, CDR2 SYDVKM. The CDR3 sequence is CASSSSVRLGEQFF. CDR3 nucleotides: TGTGCCAGCAGTTCCAGCGTCCGCCTTGGTGAGCAGTTCTTC.

For the CDR3, the DNA is TGCGCCAGCAGCCAGCCGCAGGGGAGGAGGACAGATACGCAGTATTTT. Translated: CASSQPQGRRTDTQYF. The chain recombines TRBV4-1 with TRBJ2-3; either TRBD1 or TRBD2 may supply D (6 bases each). Between the trimmed V and J ends, which lost 3 bases and 3 bases, there was a span of 16 bases. CDR1 and CDR2 from the germline V gene are MGHRA and YSYEKL. CDR3 length: 16 residues.

A remark on this clonotype: A much more abundant neighbour one base away suggests this may be a read error. The chain joins TRBV12-3 or TRBV12-4 to TRBJ2-3, with TRBD1 matching over 7 bases. This CDR3 has 15 amino acids. CDR3 residues: CAGSDREGGTDTQYF. Written as DNA, the CDR3 is TGTGCCGGCAGTGACAGGGAAGGGGGCACAGATACGCAGTATTTT.

Many counts were recorded for this clonotype. The chain combines TRBV18 with TRBJ2-7; 9 bases match TRBD1. The length of the CDR3 is 14 residues. CDR1 and CDR2 from the germline V gene are KGHSH and LQKENI. V trimming: 2 bases; J trimming: 6 bases; junction bases outside the gene matches: 5. The DNA for the CDR3 is TGTGCCAGCTCACCAGACAGGGGGGGGGGCGAGCAGTACTTC. It yields the protein CASSPDRGGGEQYF.

Many counts were recorded for this clonotype. The chain employs TRBV7-2 and TRBJ2-7; no clear D gene. Trimming left V 1 base short and J 0 bases short, with 7 bases between. The CDR3 is made up of 14 amino acids. The germline V gene encodes CDR1 SGHTA and CDR2 FQGNSA. The CDR3 reads CASSLDPSSYEQYF. DNA for the CDR3: TGTGCCAGCAGCTTAGACCCAAGCTCCTACGAGCAGTACTTC.

This clonotype was counted ten times or more. V is TRBV12-3 or TRBV12-4 and J is TRBJ1-1; unclear D gene. The CDR3 has 14 residues. V was pared by 3 bases and J by 5 bases, with 13 bases between. CDR3 residues: CASSLLSSGTEAFF. CDR3 DNA sequence: TGTGCCAGCAGTTTGTTGTCTTCTGGAACTGAAGCTTTCTTT.

This clonotype came up many times. The chain employs TRBV20-1 and TRBJ2-2, with TRBD1 as a possible D gene (5 bases). The CDR3 contains 18 residues. Germline V gene sequence: CDR1 DFQATT, CDR2 SNEGSKA (reference sequence). Trimming took off 1 base at V and 7 bases at J, with 25 bases between the two ends. The DNA of the CDR3 is TGCAGTGCTAGAGGGGGCAGTCCAGACGAGATCTACAGCGGGGAGCTGTTTTTT. Protein product: CSARGGSPDEIYSGELFF.

The J gene is TRBJ2-1, the V gene TRBV5-1; 7 nucleotides line up with TRBD2. After removal of 0 bases from V and 0 bases from J, the junction contained 3 bases not matched to a gene. The CDR3 loop spans 16 amino acids. CDR1 and CDR2 (germline): SGHRS, YFSETQ. This CDR3 reads CASSLGWEGSYNEQFF. The CDR3 nucleotides read TGCGCCAGCAGCTTGGGATGGGAGGGCTCCTACAATGAGCAGTTCTTC.

CDR3 nucleotides: TGTGCCAGCAGCGAACGGGGAAACACCGGGGAGCTGTTTTTT. Residues: CASSERGNTGELFF. This chain connects TRBV2 to TRBJ2-2; D possibly corresponds to TRBD2 (5 bases). CDR3 length: 14 residues. Trimming left V 6 bases short and J 2 bases short, with 10 bases between. Germline CDR1 reads SNHLY; CDR2 reads FYNNEI.

Ten or more counts support this clonotype. V gene TRBV20-1 combines with J gene TRBJ2-7, with 9 bases aligning to TRBD2. Germline V lookup: CDR1 DFQATT, CDR2 SNEGSKA (reference sequence). The CDR3 is made up of 16 amino acids. J lost 2 bases, V lost 1 base, and 9 bases had no gene match. In nucleotides, the CDR3 is TGCAGTGCTAGAGGGGTGCGGGAGGGCGTGACCTACGAGCAGTACTTC. Translated, it gives CSARGVREGVTYEQYF.

The CDR3 coding sequence is TGTGCCAGCAGTTTATCGGGGCGGCGGGAACCCTACGAGCAGTACTTC. Its translation: CASSLSGRREPYEQYF. The rearrangement uses TRBV28 and TRBJ2-7; tentative D call: TRBD2 (6 bases). Trimming removed 1 base from V and 2 bases from J, with 15 bases in between. This CDR3 has 16 amino acids. The V gene's germline CDR1 is MDHEN and CDR2 SYDVKM.

There are a few counts of this clonotype. This chain joins TRBV6-2 or TRBV6-3 and TRBJ2-3; possible D gene TRBD2, 6 bases. The CDR3 runs 12 residues. From germline, CDR1 is MNHEY and CDR2 SVGEGT. V shed 11 bases and J shed 1 base, with 10 bases lying between them. CDR3 sequence reads: CAVVAGTDTQYF. CDR3 sequence (DNA): TGTGCCGTGGTAGCGGGCACAGATACGCAGTATTTT.

This clonotype was seen more than once but under ten times. A much larger clone lies a single base off, so this may be a read error. This chain uses TRBV5-1 with TRBJ2-1; 8 bases fit TRBD2. Germline loops: CDR1 SGHRS, CDR2 YFSETQ. The CDR3 totals 16 residues. The CDR3 here is CASGPGRRGAYDEQFF. The CDR3 region has the DNA TGCGCCAGCGGACCCGGGAGGCGGGGGGCCTACGATGAGCAGTTCTTC.

This clonotype appeared a few times. This chain connects TRBV27 to TRBJ1-2, with 9 bases identical to TRBD1. V lost 3 bases to trimming and J lost 1 base; unmatched junction nucleotides: 6. This CDR3 comprises 16 residues. Looked up from germline, CDR1 is MNHEY and CDR2 is SMNVEV (reference sequence). The CDR3 coding sequence is TGTGCCAGCAGTTTTACAGGGGGCCAGGATAACTATGGCTACACCTTC. Amino acid sequence: CASSFTGGQDNYGYTF.